Each of the 12 T cell receptor beta chains below was sequenced from the same sample in a study of post-analysis software for immune sequencing data. The TCR beta cDNA libraries contained unique molecular identifiers. TCRdb re-called the PCR reads through MiXCR, storing one row per CDR3 protein. The sample consists of roughly 580,000 distinct CDR3 sequences, about 40% of them appearing once. Study-wide results and caveats: TRBV segments more frequent in patients than in controls numbered several and included TRBV5-6, TRBV5-1 and TRBV20-1.

What these receptors recognize is not known. The sequenced sample consisted of blood. The receptors stem from a girl aged 5-17 years with multiple sclerosis.

This chain uses TRBV5-5 with TRBJ1-1; weak D call: TRBD1 (6 bases). The germline CDR1 and CDR2 sequences are SGHKS and YYEKEE (reference sequence). V lost 0 bases and J lost 7, with 16 bases in between. This CDR3 region has 15 residues. CDR3 coding DNA: TGTGCCAGCAGCTTGGGCGGGGGCCTGGAGGGTGAAGCTTTCTTT. Encoded protein: CASSLGGGLEGEAFF.

Many counts were recorded for this clonotype. This sequence joins TRBV4-2 and TRBJ1-2; D possibly corresponds to TRBD1 (6 bases). V was pared by 6 bases and J by 8 bases, with 19 bases between. Germline CDR1 is LGHNA and CDR2 is YNFKEQ. This CDR3 has 14 residues. The CDR3, as DNA: TGTGCCAGCAGTCTCAGTGACAGGAGGGACGGCTACACCTTC. It codes for CASSLSDRRDGYTF.

This clonotype came up many times. The V and J genes are TRBV3-1 and TRBJ2-7, with D unclear. The CDR3 totals 12 residues. The germline CDR1 and CDR2 sequences are LGHDT and YNNKEL (reference sequence). V lost 0 bases to trimming and J lost 6 bases, with 6 bases between them. The CDR3 is CASSQDRGEQYF. In DNA form, the CDR3 reads TGTGCCAGCAGCCAAGATCGAGGCGAGCAGTACTTC.

In its sample, this clonotype was seen once. The chain is built from TRBV4-2 and TRBJ1-4; TRBD1 might be the D (5 bases). V lost 0 bases, J lost 5 bases, and 10 bases lay in between. The CDR3 has 15 residues. Germline loops: CDR1 LGHNA, CDR2 YNFKEQ. The CDR3 is CASSQDWHRNEKLFF. The CDR3 bases are TGTGCCAGCAGCCAAGATTGGCACAGGAATGAAAAACTGTTTTTT.

This clonotype occurred once. The rearrangement links TRBV18 to TRBJ2-5; the D is unclear. V dropped 4 bases and J dropped 4 bases, with 19 bases sitting between them. This CDR3 is 16 amino acids long. Germline V lookup: CDR1 KGHSH, CDR2 LQKENI. CDR3 coding DNA: TGTGCCAGCTCACGTCTCGGGCAGGCCATAGGAGAGACCCAGTACTTC. This sequence encodes CASSRLGQAIGETQYF.

The chain links TRBV5-1 to TRBJ1-2; no reliable D call. V lost 0 bases, J lost 1 base, and 10 bases lay in between. This CDR3 spans 15 amino acids. The germline CDR1 and CDR2 sequences are SGHRS and YFSETQ. CDR3 protein: CASSLEPQFNYGYTF. CDR3 sequence (DNA): TGCGCCAGCAGCTTGGAACCTCAGTTTAACTATGGCTACACCTTC.

This clonotype was detected only a few times. The rearrangement links TRBV5-1 to TRBJ1-2; possible D gene TRBD1, 6 bases. Per germline, CDR1 SGHRS and CDR2 YFSETQ. Trimming removed 1 base at V and 0 bases at J, with 10 bases between. The CDR3 covers 15 residues. The CDR3 DNA reads TGCGCCAGCAGCTTGTCTCAGGGGTCTAACTATGGCTACACCTTC. This sequence encodes CASSLSQGSNYGYTF.

With respect to this clonotype: A read error may explain this, as a much larger clone is one base away. V usage is TRBV5-1 and J usage is TRBJ2-5; either TRBD1 or TRBD2 may fit D (5 bases each). CDR1 is SGHRS, CDR2 YFSETQ, per germline. The CDR3 runs to 14 residues. The CDR3 reads CASGLGRTEETQYF. The CDR3 coding sequence is TGCGCCAGCGGCTTGGGACGGACCGAAGAGACCCAGTACTTC.

This chain joins TRBV20-1 and TRBJ1-6; tentatively, D is TRBD1 (6 bases). Trimming took 4 bases from V and 8 from J, leaving 15 bases between them. The CDR3 spans 14 residues. Germline V gene lookup returns CDR1 DFQATT and CDR2 SNEGSKA (reference sequence). The CDR3 region has the DNA TGCAGTGCTACGCTCGGGGGGCCTGATTCACCCCTCCACTTT. Residues: CSATLGGPDSPLHF.

This clonotype has just a few counts. The V gene is TRBV10-3, the J gene TRBJ2-5; 7 nucleotides agree with TRBD1. Trimming cost V 6 bases and J 3 bases; bases outside gene matches: 7. The CDR3 contains 14 residues. Germline V lookup: CDR1 ENHRY, CDR2 SYGVKD. CDR3 DNA sequence: TGTGCCATCAGGGGGGACAGCTTGAAAGAGACCCAGTACTTC. Translated, it gives CAIRGDSLKETQYF.

The rearrangement links TRBV30 to TRBJ1-1; D is unresolved. V lost 6 bases and J 4 bases, leaving 9 bases between the germline ends. Germline V lookup: CDR1 GTSNPN, CDR2 SVGIG (reference sequence). The CDR3 is 11 residues long. CDR3 loop: CACSVVTEAFF. The CDR3 coding sequence is TGTGCCTGCTCTGTGGTCACTGAAGCTTTCTTT.

In nucleotides, the CDR3 is TGTGCCATCAGTGAAAGAGTAGCGGGGGGGCGAGCAGATACGCAGTATTTT. It is translated as CAISERVAGGRADTQYF. The rearrangement uses TRBV10-3 and TRBJ2-3, with 11 nucleotides matching TRBD2. Germline values: CDR1 ENHRY, CDR2 SYGVKD. This CDR3 comprises 17 residues. After removal of 3 bases from V and 4 bases from J, the junction contained 9 bases not matched to a gene.